A selection of T cell receptor beta chains follows, all from one sample in a study of TIL therapy for anti-PD-1-resistant metastatic lung cancer. Only in-frame clones appear in the TCRdb table, and some are missing; sequencing was by immunoSEQ multiplex PCR. The sample includes tens of thousands of clones, over 75% of them seen just once. The sequencing here drew on blood, taken at baseline. The receptors shown here come from a person aged 25 to 80 with non-small cell lung cancer. Both conserved end residues are part of each CDR3. A D gene is named only where the DNA matches it firmly. The size of a clone is reported for some rows only, either as once, few or many, or as a class for expanded clones.

>.|TRBV30|.|TRBJ2-3|13
CAWSATSTDTQYF
TGTGCCTGGAGTGCGACTAGCACAGATACGCAGTATTTT
>TRBD2|TRBV20-1|once|TRBJ2-2|17
CSASPGTSGGAAGELFF
TGCAGTGCTAGTCCCGGGACTAGCGGGGGGGCAGCCGGGGAGCTGTTTTTT
>TRBD2|TRBV11-2|.|TRBJ2-3|15
CASSPERGSTDTQYF
TGTGCCAGCAGCCCCGAGCGGGGCAGCACAGATACGCAGTATTTT
>.|TRBV11-2|.|TRBJ2-3|18
CASSLEAFGGVGTDTQYF
TGTGCCAGCAGCTTAGAGGCTTTCGGCGGGGTGGGCACAGATACGCAGTATTTT
>.|TRBV21-1|.|TRBJ2-7|21
CASSTQTKHRDLQRTINEQYF
TGTGCCAGCAGCACCCAAACTAAACACCGAGACCTACAGCGGACGATAAACGAGCAGTACTTC
>.|TRBV7-3|once|TRBJ2-1|12
CASRNSGDEQFF
TGTGCCAGCAGAAATAGCGGCGATGAGCAGTTCTTC
>TRBD2|TRBV27|.|TRBJ2-3|15
CASSYLAGFPDTQYF
TGTGCCAGCAGTTATTTAGCGGGGTTCCCAGATACGCAGTATTTT
>TRBD2|TRBV2|once|TRBJ2-3|16
CASSFSGGGSTDTQYF
TGTGCCAGCAGTTTTAGTGGGGGGGGTAGCACAGATACGCAGTATTTT
>TRBD1|TRBV6-6|.|TRBJ2-1|15
CASSYFGQGVGEQFF
TGTGCCAGCAGTTACTTCGGTCAGGGGGTGGGAGAGCAGTTCTTC
>TRBD2|TRBV9|.|TRBJ2-3|14
CASSTSGGADTQYF
TGTGCCAGCAGCACTAGCGGGGGGGCGGATACGCAGTATTTT
>TRBD1|TRBV19|.|TRBJ2-6|18
CASSIGQGARSGANVLTF
TGTGCCAGTAGTATTGGACAGGGGGCACGTTCTGGGGCCAACGTCCTGACTTTC
>.|TRBV5-1|.|TRBJ2-7|15
CASSLPTGSSYEQYF
TGCGCCAGCAGCCTACCGACTGGGAGCTCCTACGAGCAGTACTTC
>TRBD1|TRBV11-2|.|TRBJ2-5|15
CASSSRDRGQETQYF
TGTGCCAGCAGCTCCCGGGACAGGGGTCAAGAGACCCAGTACTTC
>.|TRBV5-1|once|TRBJ1-2|13
CASSLVPGYGYTF
TGCGCCAGCAGCTTGGTCCCCGGTTATGGCTACACCTTC
>TRBD1|TRBV7-9|.|TRBJ2-2|16
CASSHPTGGITGELFF
TGTGCCAGCAGCCACCCTACAGGGGGGATCACCGGGGAGCTGTTTTTT
>.|TRBV2|.|TRBJ1-3|16
CASSESRHVSGNTIYF
TGTGCCAGCAGTGAATCCAGACACGTCTCTGGAAACACCATATATTTT
>.|TRBV27|.|TRBJ2-1|11
CASNGGYEQFF
TGTGCCAGCAATGGGGGGTATGAGCAGTTCTTC
>.|TRBV2|.|TRBJ1-1|10
CASEATEAFF
TGTGCCAGCGAGGCCACTGAAGCTTTCTTT